Following are 27 T cell receptor beta chains from one sample sequenced in a study of identical twins. TCRdb re-called the 5' RACE reads with MiXCR, one entry per CDR3 protein. This table holds around 1.7 million distinct CDR3 sequences, around 33% found once. The source material was cord blood. Receptor source: a newborn girl in good health.

This clonotype has more than one count but fewer than ten. This chain connects TRBV20-1 to TRBJ1-1, with no clear D. Germline V gives CDR1 DFQATT, CDR2 SNEGSKA (reference sequence). V dropped 2 bases and J dropped 2 bases, with 9 bases sitting between them. The CDR3 loop spans 13 amino acids. The DNA for the CDR3 is TGCAGTGCTAGATCGGTAGTAAACACTGAAGCTTTCTTT. Amino acids: CSARSVVNTEAFF.

The table lists this clonotype with a few counts. This chain joins TRBV4-2 and TRBJ2-3; perhaps TRBD1 as D (6 bases). CDR3 length equals 16 residues. From germline, CDR1 is LGHNA and CDR2 YNFKEQ. Trimming shortened V by 0 bases and J by 0 bases, and 10 bases separated the two germline ends. The CDR3 loop reads CASSQDDRPSTDTQYF. DNA of the CDR3: TGTGCCAGCAGCCAAGATGACAGGCCTAGCACAGATACGCAGTATTTT.

This clonotype was seen a handful of times. This chain uses TRBV20-1 with TRBJ2-5, with D maybe TRBD2 (6 bases). Germline assignment: CDR1 DFQATT and CDR2 SNEGSKA (reference sequence). This CDR3 contains 12 residues. V was shortened by 4 bases and J by 4 bases, with 10 bases between the two germline ends. Here the CDR3 reads CSANGRRETQYF. The CDR3 DNA follows: TGCAGTGCTAACGGGAGAAGAGAGACCCAGTACTTC.

The rearrangement joins TRBV6-1 to TRBJ1-2; TRBD1 is a possible D gene (5 bases). V dropped 6 bases and J dropped 8 bases, with 16 bases sitting between them. Germline lookup yields CDR1 MNHNS and CDR2 SASEGT. The CDR3 is 13 residues long. The CDR3 is CASRFSGRRGYTF. In nucleotides, the CDR3 is TGTGCCAGCAGGTTTTCGGGGCGGAGAGGCTACACCTTC.

The gene calls are TRBV3-1 and TRBJ2-7, with D unresolved. Germline assignment: CDR1 LGHDT and CDR2 YNNKEL (reference sequence). The CDR3 runs to 13 residues. Trimming stripped 4 bases from V and 3 bases from J, with 10 bases between. CDR3 loop: CASSLHQLYEQYF. The CDR3, as DNA: TGTGCCAGCAGCCTCCATCAGCTCTACGAGCAGTACTTC.

This clonotype was counted between two and nine times. V and J are TRBV2 and TRBJ1-5; 7 bases map to TRBD1. Germline V gene data show CDR1 as SNHLY and CDR2 as FYNNEI. This CDR3 is 14 amino acids long. Trimming removed 6 bases from V and 6 bases from J; junction bases left unmatched: 8. DNA for the CDR3: TGTGCCAGCAGCAAACAGGGGATGGGTCAGCCCCAGCATTTT. Its translation: CASSKQGMGQPQHF.

The V call is TRBV10-3, the J call TRBJ2-3; D is unresolved. Germline V gene data show CDR1 as ENHRY and CDR2 as SYGVKD. Trimming removed 4 bases from V and 0 bases from J, with 5 bases in between. The CDR3 totals 13 residues. CDR3 nucleotide sequence: TGTGCCATCAGTGCGGACAGCACAGATACGCAGTATTTT. Protein sequence: CAISADSTDTQYF.

This clonotype appeared a few times. V and J are TRBV5-1 and TRBJ2-7, with TRBD2 identical over 14 bases. The trim removed 4 bases at V and 3 bases at J, leaving 9 bases unmatched. The V gene's germline CDR1 is SGHRS and CDR2 YFSETQ. This CDR3 region has 17 residues. The CDR3 DNA follows: TGCGCCAGCAGCCGAACGGGACTAGCGGGAGTATTCTACGAGCAGTACTTC. The encoded protein is CASSRTGLAGVFYEQYF.

This clonotype came up a few times. The chain is built from TRBV29-1 and TRBJ1-2; 7 nucleotides agree with TRBD1. V lost 5 bases and J lost 0; bases outside the gene matches: 6. CDR1 is SQVTM and CDR2 is ANQGSEA in the germline V gene. CDR3 length: 14 amino acids. The CDR3 region has the DNA TGCAGCGTTCCCCGGACAGGCTCTAACTATGGCTACACCTTC. Translating gives CSVPRTGSNYGYTF.

V and J are TRBV15 and TRBJ2-1; D might be TRBD2 (5 bases). Germline CDR1 LNHNV, CDR2 YYDKDF (reference sequence). V lost 3 bases, J lost 3 bases, and 15 bases lay in between. This CDR3 spans 16 amino acids. The CDR3 DNA reads TGTGCCACCAGCAGGGGAGTAGTGGGCTTCTACAATGAGCAGTTCTTC. Encoded protein: CATSRGVVGFYNEQFF. Filled out from reference TRBV15 and TRBJ2-1, the complete variable domain reads DAMVIQNPRYQVTQFGKPVTLSCSQTLNHNVMYWYQQKSSQAPKLLFHYYDKDFNNEADTPDNFQSRRPNTSFCFLDIRSPGLGDTAMYLCATSRGVVGFYNEQFFGPGTRLTVL.

The V and J genes are TRBV7-8 and TRBJ2-7; 8 bases line up with TRBD2. The junction had 4 bases not matched to a gene; V was cut back by 0 bases and J by 0 bases. CDR1 SGHVS and CDR2 FQNEAQ come from the germline V gene. This CDR3 is built from 16 residues. As DNA, the CDR3 is TGTGCCAGCAGCTTAGCGAGCGGGAGCGGCTCCTACGAGCAGTACTTC. This sequence encodes CASSLASGSGSYEQYF.

The chain is built from TRBV7-2 and TRBJ2-3, with 10 bases identical to TRBD2. The CDR3 has 15 residues. CDR1 is SGHTA, CDR2 FQGNSA, per germline. Unmatched junction bases numbered 8, after V lost 0 bases and J lost 11 bases. CDR3: CASSLAGSSGSRQYF. CDR3 bases: TGTGCCAGCAGCTTAGCTGGGTCTAGCGGGAGTCGGCAGTATTTT. The whole variable domain, filled in from reference TRBV7-2 and TRBJ2-3, reads GAGVSQSPSNKVTEKGKDVELRCDPISGHTALYWYRQSLGQGLEFLIYFQGNSAPDKSGLPSDRFSAERTGGSVSTLTIQRTQQEDSAVYLCASSLAGSSGSRQYFGPGTRLTVL.

The CDR3 protein is CASSSRYYIYNEQFF. CDR3 nucleotide sequence: TGTGCCAGCAGCTCCCGGTATTATATCTACAATGAGCAGTTCTTC. This chain links TRBV12-3 or TRBV12-4 with TRBJ2-1; no reliable D call. Trimming took 6 bases from V and 3 from J, leaving 15 bases between them. This CDR3 spans 15 amino acids.

The J gene is TRBJ1-6, the V gene TRBV29-1; D remains unclear. The CDR3 extends over 13 amino acids. V lost 5 bases to trimming and J lost 7 bases, with 12 bases between them. Germline values: CDR1 SQVTM, CDR2 ANQGSEA. The CDR3 loop is CSVRRANNSPLHF. DNA of the CDR3: TGCAGCGTTCGAAGAGCGAACAATTCACCCCTCCACTTT.

V is TRBV20-1 and J is TRBJ2-1; TRBD2 might be the D (5 bases). Germline-derived CDR1 and CDR2 are DFQATT and SNEGSKA (reference sequence). The CDR3 runs 14 residues. Trimming shortened V by 6 bases and J by 9 bases, and 21 bases separated the two germline ends. The CDR3: CSARRAGIGSEQFF. The CDR3 DNA is TGCAGTGCACGGCGGGCCGGGATCGGTAGTGAGCAGTTCTTC.

This clonotype was counted a few times. This chain uses TRBV20-1 with TRBJ2-1; no clear D. The last part of the DNA fits TRBJ2-7 better; the J call may be wrong. This CDR3 has 15 residues. Germline CDR1 DFQATT, CDR2 SNEGSKA (reference sequence). DNA of the CDR3: TGCAGTGCTAGAGGTCTCGAGAGCTCCTACAATGAGCAGTACTTC. It encodes CSARGLESSYNEQYF.

The V gene is TRBV5-1, the J gene TRBJ2-7, with 10 bases lining up with TRBD2. The CDR3 is 17 residues long. J gave up 2 bases and V 2 bases, and 10 bases lay outside the gene matches. Germline CDR1 is SGHRS and CDR2 is YFSETQ. The CDR3 coding sequence is TGCGCCAGCAGCTTTCAGTCACTACTAGCGGGGACCTACGAGCAGTACTTC. It is translated as CASSFQSLLAGTYEQYF.

This clonotype turned up a few times. The chain links TRBV6-5 to TRBJ2-7; 10 positions agree with TRBD1. Trimming at V came to 5 bases and at J to 3 bases, leaving 10 bases not matched to a gene. The germline V gene has CDR1 MNHEY and CDR2 SVGAGI. The CDR3 totals 16 residues. The CDR3 loop is CASSRSRDRGLYEQYF. The CDR3 bases are TGTGCCAGCAGTCGTTCACGGGACAGGGGTCTCTACGAGCAGTACTTC.

CDR3 sequence: CAISEGDRGTEAFF. The CDR3 coding sequence is TGTGCCATCAGTGAAGGTGACAGGGGCACTGAAGCTTTCTTT. The chain links TRBV10-3 to TRBJ1-1; 8 positions match TRBD1. In germline, CDR1 is ENHRY, CDR2 SYGVKD. The CDR3 runs to 14 residues. Trimming removed 3 bases from V and 4 bases from J; junction bases left unmatched: 4.

This clonotype was detected many times. The rearrangement uses TRBV4-2 and TRBJ2-7; D is undetermined. CDR1 is LGHNA, CDR2 YNFKEQ, per germline. The CDR3 covers 13 residues. Trimming cost V 3 bases and J 2 bases, with 8 bases left between them. The CDR3 loop is CASSHSLPYEQYF. The CDR3, as DNA: TGTGCCAGCAGCCATTCACTCCCCTACGAGCAGTACTTC.

This clonotype has ten or more counts. The CDR3 spells CSGRDSPNEKLFF. The DNA for the CDR3 is TGCAGCGGACGGGACAGCCCCAATGAAAAACTGTTTTTT. The gene calls are TRBV29-1 and TRBJ1-4; 7 nucleotides match TRBD1. J lost 5 bases, V lost 7 bases, and 7 bases had no gene match. The V gene's germline CDR1 is SQVTM and CDR2 ANQGSEA. CDR3 size: 13 residues. Full variable domain (rest looked up from reference TRBV29-1 and TRBJ1-4): SAVISQKPSRDICQRGTSLTIQCQVDSQVTMMFWYRQQPGQSLTLIATANQGSEATYESGFVIDKFPISRPNLTFSTLTVSNMSPEDSSIYLCSGRDSPNEKLFFGSGTQLSVL.

This clonotype turned up a few times. The CDR3 is CASSSHNNYGYTF. DNA for the CDR3: TGTGCCAGCAGTTCCCACAATAACTATGGCTACACCTTC. This rearrangement joins TRBV27 to TRBJ1-2; D unclear. The CDR3 has 13 residues. Germline loops: CDR1 MNHEY, CDR2 SMNVEV (reference sequence). V lost 4 bases and J 1 base, leaving 7 bases between the germline ends.

This clonotype turned up a few times. The chain uses TRBV3-1 and TRBJ2-3; 11 bases map to TRBD2. Germline loops: CDR1 LGHDT, CDR2 YNNKEL (reference sequence). The V and J ends lost 1 base and 4 bases, in that order; junction bases with no gene match: 7. The CDR3 length is 17 residues. The CDR3 loop is CASSQGILAGEADTQYF. CDR3 bases: TGTGCCAGCAGCCAAGGAATACTAGCGGGAGAGGCAGATACGCAGTATTTT.

Comments on this clonotype: With a much larger clone just one base away, this may be a read error. The chain combines TRBV20-1 with TRBJ2-1, with D possibly matching TRBD2 (6 bases). There are 15 residues in the CDR3. Per the germline V gene, CDR1 is DFQATT and CDR2 is SNEGSKA (reference sequence). As DNA, the CDR3 is TGCAGTACTAGCCCTCAGGGTAGCTCCTACAATGAGCAGTTCTTC. Its translation is CSTSPQGSSYNEQFF.

J is TRBJ2-5 and V is TRBV7-2, with unresolved D. Trimming took 4 bases from V and 1 from J, leaving 7 bases between them. Germline V CDR1 and CDR2: SGHTA, FQGNSA. This CDR3 region has 13 residues. DNA of the CDR3: TGTGCCAGCAGCTCGATACCCCAAGAGACCCAGTACTTC. Its protein product is CASSSIPQETQYF.

CDR3 nucleotides: TGTGCCAGCAGCCAAGCCATGGGACGGCCCTCCTACGAGCAGTACTTC. Translated: CASSQAMGRPSYEQYF. The V call is TRBV14, the J call TRBJ2-7; D is perhaps TRBD1 or TRBD2 (5 bases each). The V and J ends lost 1 base and 0 bases respectively, with 13 bases between them. This CDR3 region has 16 residues. Germline-derived CDR1 and CDR2 are SGHDN and FVKESK.

In the case of this clonotype: The CDR3 carries no conserved terminal phenylalanine or tryptophan, so it likely arises from a read error. The chain has TRBV29-1 and TRBJ1-1; D unclear. CDR3 length: 13 amino acids. Germline loops: CDR1 SQVTM, CDR2 ANQGSEA. V shed 4 bases and J shed 1 base, with 10 bases lying between them. CDR3 in amino acids: CSVGALRNTEAFL. DNA of the CDR3: TGCAGCGTTGGAGCACTCAGGAACACTGAAGCTTTCTTA.